The 26 T cell receptor beta chains presented below share a single source sample, sequenced in a study of Graves' ophthalmopathy and Graves' hyperthyroidism. Amplification from RNA transcripts yielded the TCR beta CDR3 regions. RT-PCR in the first round used HTBI primers; a second-round multiplex PCR followed. From the multiplex PCR reads, TCRdb called clonotypes with MiXCR, one entry per CDR3 protein. The sample contains over a million distinct CDR3 sequences, roughly 35% of which appear only once. Sequencing was carried out using peripheral blood or thyroid tissue (not recorded which). The receptors come from an adult man with Graves' hyperthyroidism.

This rearrangement joins TRBV11-2 to TRBJ1-1; D may be TRBD1 (6 bases). The V end lost 5 bases, the J end lost 5 bases, and 30 bases lay between the germline ends. Germline V gene sequence: CDR1 SGHAT, CDR2 FQNNGV. The CDR3 runs to 19 residues. CDR3 in DNA: TGTGCCAGCAGCCCCAGGTCGCTTGGAAGGTCAGGGGTATTGACTGAAGCTTTCTTT. Its protein product is CASSPRSLGRSGVLTEAFF.

The sample holds many counts of this clonotype. V usage is TRBV20-1 and J usage is TRBJ1-1; D possibly corresponds to TRBD1 (5 bases). Trimming removed 2 bases at V and 3 bases at J, with 13 bases between. Germline lookup yields CDR1 DFQATT and CDR2 SNEGSKA (reference sequence). The CDR3 sequence is 14 residues long. The CDR3 region is CSARTGVGDTEAFF. In DNA form, the CDR3 reads TGCAGTGCTAGAACGGGGGTGGGGGACACTGAAGCTTTCTTT.

The chain employs TRBV5-1 and TRBJ1-3; 10 nucleotides match TRBD1. In germline, CDR1 is SGHRS, CDR2 YFSETQ. This CDR3 has 16 residues. Germline trimming cut 2 bases from V and 3 bases from J; bases unmatched to any gene: 5. CDR3 sequence: CASSLRTGGIGNTIYF. In DNA, the CDR3 is TGCGCCAGCAGCTTAAGGACAGGGGGGATTGGAAACACCATATATTTT. The full variable domain, with the rest looked up from reference TRBV5-1 and TRBJ1-3, is KAGVTQTPRYLIKTRGQQVTLSCSPISGHRSVSWYQQTPGQGLQFLFEYFSETQRNKGNFPGRFSGRQFSNSRSEMNVSTLELGDSALYLCASSLRTGGIGNTIYFGEGSWLTVV.

This clonotype was seen ten or more times. V and J are TRBV20-1 and TRBJ2-5, with D hard to call. The CDR3 covers 13 residues. V dropped 4 bases and J dropped 5 bases, with 14 bases sitting between them. The V gene's germline CDR1 is DFQATT and CDR2 SNEGSKA (reference sequence). The CDR3 nucleotides are TGCAGTGCTAAGGCCCAGGTCGAGGAGACCCAGTACTTC. This sequence encodes CSAKAQVEETQYF.

This clonotype was seen only once. The genes are TRBV5-6 and TRBJ1-5; 8 positions agree with TRBD1. CDR3 size: 15 residues. J lost 7 bases, V lost 1 base, and 7 bases had no gene match. The germline V gene encodes CDR1 SGHDT and CDR2 YYEEEE. The CDR3 region is CASSLWTGMGQPQHF. CDR3 DNA sequence: TGTGCCAGCAGCTTGTGGACAGGGATGGGACAGCCCCAGCATTTT.

The chain is built from TRBV29-1 and TRBJ2-5; tentatively, D is TRBD1 (5 bases). TRBJ2-7 matches the DNA end more closely, so the J call is doubtful. This CDR3 is 11 amino acids long. Germline V lookup: CDR1 SQVTM, CDR2 ANQGSEA. The DNA for the CDR3 is TGCAGCGTTCGTCCAGGGTACGAGCAGTACTTC. As protein: CSVRPGYEQYF.

This clonotype was observed at least ten times. V is TRBV5-1 and J is TRBJ2-7; TRBD1 agrees at 10 bases. CDR3 length equals 14 residues. V lost 4 bases to trimming and J lost 2 bases; unmatched junction nucleotides: 3. CDR1 and CDR2 (germline): SGHRS, YFSETQ. The CDR3 sequence: CASSAGQGTYEQYF. The CDR3 DNA reads as TGCGCCAGCAGCGCGGGACAGGGGACCTACGAGCAGTACTTC.

The genes are TRBV7-9 and TRBJ1-4, with 8 bases matching TRBD1. Per the germline V gene, CDR1 is SEHNR and CDR2 is FQNEAQ (reference sequence). J gave up 14 bases and V 5 bases, and 16 bases lay outside the gene matches. The CDR3 consists of 15 residues. The CDR3 region is CASSRTAGGALALFF. Written as DNA, the CDR3 is TGTGCCAGCAGCCGTACCGCAGGGGGCGCGTTAGCTCTGTTTTTT. Drawing the rest from reference TRBV7-9 and TRBJ1-4, the complete variable domain is DTGVSQNPRHKITKRGQNVTFRCDPISEHNRLYWYRQTLGQGPEFLTYFQNEAQLEKSRLLSDRFSAERPKGSFSTLEIQRTEQGDSAMYLCASSRTAGGALALFFGSGTQLSVL.

This clonotype was observed many times. The chain employs TRBV20-1 and TRBJ1-6; no reliable D call. With 4 bases removed from V and 6 bases from J, the gap between germline ends came to 13 bases. CDR1 is DFQATT and CDR2 is SNEGSKA in the germline V gene (reference sequence). CDR3 size: 14 residues. DNA for the CDR3: TGCAGTGCTACTTCTGAATGGCGTAATTCACCCCTCCACTTT. Translating it yields CSATSEWRNSPLHF.

This clonotype was counted many times. The gene calls are TRBV29-1 and TRBJ1-2; D is possibly TRBD1 (5 bases). Looked up from germline, CDR1 is SQVTM and CDR2 is ANQGSEA. This CDR3 spans 14 amino acids. Trimming pared 6 bases from V and 3 bases from J, leaving 17 bases between. For the CDR3, the DNA is TGCAGCGTAGACACAGGAGGATATGACTATGGCTACACCTTC. Encoded protein: CSVDTGGYDYGYTF.

The V and J genes are TRBV20-1 and TRBJ2-1; 9 nucleotides line up with TRBD1. The V segment lost 3 bases and the J segment 7 bases; nucleotides outside the gene matches: 7. This CDR3 comprises 14 residues. Germline assignment: CDR1 DFQATT and CDR2 SNEGSKA (reference sequence). CDR3 protein: CSAREGTGLNEQFF. The CDR3 DNA is TGCAGTGCTAGGGAGGGGACAGGGCTGAATGAGCAGTTCTTC.

This clonotype was recorded at least ten times. The chain couples TRBV7-2 to TRBJ1-2; TRBD1 is a possible D gene (5 bases). Germline assignment: CDR1 SGHTA and CDR2 FQGNSA. Trimming cost V 3 bases and J 6 bases, with 14 bases left between them. The CDR3 has 14 residues. CDR3 coding DNA: TGTGCCAGCAGCTTTCAGCAGGGAGGGAATGGCTACACCTTC. Translating it yields CASSFQQGGNGYTF.

About this clonotype itself: This could be a read error, since a much larger clone is one nucleotide away. This chain joins TRBV4-3 and TRBJ1-2; TRBD1 agrees at 8 bases. The length of the CDR3 is 13 residues. Germline V CDR1 and CDR2: LGHNA, YSLEER. The CDR3 protein is CVSSQGQGAGYTF. CDR3 nucleotides: TGCGTCAGCAGCCAAGGGCAGGGGGCCGGCTACACCTTC.

This clonotype has a handful of counts. The genes are TRBV12-3 or TRBV12-4 and TRBJ1-1; possible D gene TRBD1, 5 bases. This CDR3 spans 13 amino acids. V lost 7 bases and J lost 3, with 12 bases in between. The CDR3 sequence is CASTLDRYTEAFF. The CDR3 nucleotides are TGTGCCAGCACCTTAGACAGATACACTGAAGCTTTCTTT.

This clonotype was recorded many times. The rearrangement joins TRBV2 to TRBJ1-4; perhaps TRBD1 as D (6 bases). V lost 3 bases and J 6 bases, leaving 14 bases between the germline ends. CDR3 size: 15 residues. The germline V gene has CDR1 SNHLY and CDR2 FYNNEI. The CDR3 coding sequence is TGTGCCAGCAGTGACTTGACAGGCGGTGATGAAAAACTGTTTTTT. Its translation is CASSDLTGGDEKLFF.

V usage is TRBV10-3 and J usage is TRBJ2-7; D unresolved. This CDR3 spans 13 amino acids. Germline-derived CDR1 and CDR2 are ENHRY and SYGVKD. The V end lost 10 bases, the J end lost 1 base, and 14 bases lay between the germline ends. CDR3 in amino acids: CASRTPGSYEQYF. For the CDR3, the DNA is TGTGCCAGCAGAACGCCGGGTTCCTACGAGCAGTACTTC.

CDR3 region: CASSLRARGLAFF. CDR3 DNA sequence: TGTGCCAGCAGCTTGAGGGCCAGGGGGCTAGCTTTCTTT. V gene TRBV7-2 combines with J gene TRBJ1-1; 8 nucleotides agree with TRBD1. This CDR3 has 13 amino acids. J was trimmed by 10 bases and V by 3 bases; bases with no gene match: 7. Looked up from germline, CDR1 is SGHTA and CDR2 is FQGNSA.

The V and J genes are TRBV19 and TRBJ2-7; 8 nucleotides agree with TRBD1. The V and J ends lost 6 bases and 0 bases, in that order; junction bases with no gene match: 7. This CDR3 has 15 amino acids. Germline V gives CDR1 LNHDA, CDR2 SQIVND (reference sequence). Here the CDR3 DNA reads TGTGCCAGTAGATCCGGGACAGGTGACTCCTACGAGCAGTACTTC. Residues: CASRSGTGDSYEQYF.

This clonotype has just a few counts. This chain uses TRBV15 with TRBJ1-5, with 9 bases matching TRBD1. Germline CDR1 and CDR2: LNHNV and YYDKDF (reference sequence). The CDR3 totals 14 residues. The V gene end was trimmed by 5 bases and the J gene end by 5 bases; junction bases not matched to a gene: 4. CDR3: CATSAGQGHQPQHF. DNA for the CDR3: TGTGCCACCAGCGCGGGACAGGGCCATCAGCCCCAGCATTTT.

A few counts support this clonotype. CDR3 sequence (DNA): TGTGCCAGCAGCCAAGAATCAGCCTCACGGGGCTACACCTTC. This sequence encodes CASSQESASRGYTF. The chain links TRBV9 to TRBJ1-2; D not resolved. The germline gives CDR1 SGDLS, CDR2 YYNGEE. Trimming removed 4 bases at V and 8 bases at J, with 18 bases between. The CDR3 is made up of 14 amino acids.

This clonotype was observed many times. The chain combines TRBV6-1 with TRBJ2-7, with D perhaps TRBD2 (6 bases). Germline V gene lookup returns CDR1 MNHNS and CDR2 SASEGT. The CDR3 consists of 12 residues. The V end was cut by 6 bases, the J end by 2 bases, with 8 bases between. DNA for the CDR3: TGTGCCAGCAGGCGGGGACCCTACGAGCAGTACTTC. Its protein product is CASRRGPYEQYF.

The chain joins TRBV7-8 to TRBJ2-7, with D possibly matching TRBD1 (6 bases). The germline V gene encodes CDR1 SGHVS and CDR2 FQNEAQ. The CDR3 is made up of 15 amino acids. Trimming removed 1 base at V and 1 base at J, with 11 bases between. CDR3 coding DNA: TGTGCCAGCAGCTTAGATCACAGGGTTTCCTACGAGCAGTACTTC. Translating it yields CASSLDHRVSYEQYF.

This clonotype was found many times. The chain couples TRBV10-3 to TRBJ2-2; possibly TRBD2 for D (7 bases). CDR3 size: 18 residues. Trimming left V 5 bases short and J 0 bases short, with 19 bases between. Germline V gene lookup returns CDR1 ENHRY and CDR2 SYGVKD. The CDR3 DNA sequence: TGTGCCATCAGTTACGGCGGGGGCCGAAAAGCGAACACCGGGGAGCTGTTTTTT. This codes for CAISYGGGRKANTGELFF.

About this clonotype itself: One end of the junction fails to match germline, which may point to a read error. The chain carries TRBV10-2 and TRBJ2-7; perhaps TRBD2 as D (5 bases). The J call may be mistaken, given a closer DNA end match to TRBJ2-1. The germline V gene encodes CDR1 WSHSY and CDR2 SAAADI. The CDR3 has 13 amino acids. CDR3 residues: CANSYQGAVEQFF. CDR3 DNA: TGCGCCAACAGTTACCAAGGAGCGGTCGAGCAGTTCTTC.

V is TRBV28 and J is TRBJ1-1; D not resolved. This CDR3 comprises 12 residues. The V end lost 10 bases, the J end lost 1 base, and 10 bases lay between the germline ends. Germline V gene data show CDR1 as MDHEN and CDR2 as SYDVKM. In nucleotides, the CDR3 is TGTGCCATCCTATCCAGGAACACTGAAGCTTTCTTT. Translated, it gives CAILSRNTEAFF. Looking up the rest from reference TRBV28 and TRBJ1-1 gives the full variable domain: DVKVTQSSRYLVKRTGEKVFLECVQDMDHENMFWYRQDPGLGLRLIYFSYDVKMKEKGDIPEGYSVSREKKERFSLILESASTNQTSMYLCAILSRNTEAFFGQGTRLTVV.

The rearrangement joins TRBV20-1 to TRBJ1-6; D remains unclear. The germline V and J ends were trimmed by 6 bases and 4 bases, with 10 bases remaining between them. The CDR3 spans 13 residues. Germline CDR1 DFQATT, CDR2 SNEGSKA (reference sequence). The CDR3 DNA is TGCAGTGCGCTAGAGGATTATAATTCACCCCTCCACTTT. Translated, it gives CSALEDYNSPLHF.